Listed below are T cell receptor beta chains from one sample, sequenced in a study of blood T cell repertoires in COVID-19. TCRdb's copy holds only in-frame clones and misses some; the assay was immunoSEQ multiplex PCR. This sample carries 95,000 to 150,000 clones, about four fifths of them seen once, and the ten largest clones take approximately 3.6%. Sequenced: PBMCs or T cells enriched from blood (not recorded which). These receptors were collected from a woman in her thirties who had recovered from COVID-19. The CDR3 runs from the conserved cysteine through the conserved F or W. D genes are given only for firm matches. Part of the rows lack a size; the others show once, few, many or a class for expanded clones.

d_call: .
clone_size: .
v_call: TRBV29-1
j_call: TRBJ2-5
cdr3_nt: TGCAGCGTTGCGGACAAAGGTGCCCAGTACTTC
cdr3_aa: CSVADKGAQYF

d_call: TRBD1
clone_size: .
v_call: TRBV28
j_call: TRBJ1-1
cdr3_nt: TGTGCCAGCAGCCAGGACAGGGGGGGCTTAACTGAAGCTTTCTTT
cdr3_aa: CASSQDRGGLTEAFF

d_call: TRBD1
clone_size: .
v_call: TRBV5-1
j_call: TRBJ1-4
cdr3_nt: TGCGCCAGCAGCATCACAGGGGCCACCCATGAAAAACTGTTTTTT
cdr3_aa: CASSITGATHEKLFF

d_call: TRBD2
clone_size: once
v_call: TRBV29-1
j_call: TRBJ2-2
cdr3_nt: TGCAGCGTTGCAGGAGTAGCGGGCGGGGAGCTGTTTTTT
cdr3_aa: CSVAGVAGGELFF

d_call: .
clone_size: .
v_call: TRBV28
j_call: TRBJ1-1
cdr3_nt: TGTGCCAGCAGCTCATCTATGAACACTGAAGCTTTCTTT
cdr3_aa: CASSSSMNTEAFF

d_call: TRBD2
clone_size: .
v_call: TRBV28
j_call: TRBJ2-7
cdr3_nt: TGTGCCAGCAGTTCCCCCTATCTTGCGGGAGGGCGCTACGAGCAGTACTTC
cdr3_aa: CASSSPYLAGGRYEQYF

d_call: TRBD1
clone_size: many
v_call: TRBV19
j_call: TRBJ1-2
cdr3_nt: TGTGCCAGCGAACCCCAGGGGGCATGGGGCTACACCTTC
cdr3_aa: CASEPQGAWGYTF

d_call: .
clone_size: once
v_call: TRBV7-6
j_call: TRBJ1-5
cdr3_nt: TGTGCCAGCAGCCGTGACTACAATCAGCCCCAGCATTTT
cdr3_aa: CASSRDYNQPQHF

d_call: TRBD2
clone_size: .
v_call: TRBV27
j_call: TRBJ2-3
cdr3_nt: TGTGCCAGCAGTTTAAGTTTAGGCGGGAGCGCAGATACGCAGTATTTT
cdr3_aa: CASSLSLGGSADTQYF

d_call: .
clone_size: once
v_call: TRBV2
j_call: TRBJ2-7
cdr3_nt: TGTGCCAGCAGTCAGGGTTACGAGCAGTACTTC
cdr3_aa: CASSQGYEQYF

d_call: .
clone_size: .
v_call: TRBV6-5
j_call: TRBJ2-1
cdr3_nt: TGTGCCAGCAGGCCGCAGGGTAGCCCCTACAATGAGCAGTTCTTC
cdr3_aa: CASRPQGSPYNEQFF

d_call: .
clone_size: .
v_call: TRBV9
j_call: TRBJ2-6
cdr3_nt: TGTGCCAGCAGCGTAGTCCCCGCAGAGGCGGCTGGGGCCAACGTCCTGACTTTC
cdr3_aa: CASSVVPAEAAGANVLTF

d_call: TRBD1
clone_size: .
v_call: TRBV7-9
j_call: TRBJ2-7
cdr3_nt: TGTGCCAGCAGCCCACGGTGGACAGGGGTCCCCTACGAGCAGTACTTC
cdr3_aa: CASSPRWTGVPYEQYF

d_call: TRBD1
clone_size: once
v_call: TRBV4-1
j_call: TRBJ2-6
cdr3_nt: TGCGCCAGCAGCCTCGACAGGGGGGACTCTGGGGCCAACGTCCTGACTTTC
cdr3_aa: CASSLDRGDSGANVLTF

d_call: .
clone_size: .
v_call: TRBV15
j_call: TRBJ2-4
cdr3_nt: TGTGCCACCAGCAGAGATTTGGGCCCTGTGAAAAACATTCAGTACTTC
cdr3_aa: CATSRDLGPVKNIQYF

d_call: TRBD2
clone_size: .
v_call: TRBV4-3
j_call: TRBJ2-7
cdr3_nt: TGCGCCAGCAGCCAAGATAGCGGGACCACACAAACCTACGAGCAGTACTTC
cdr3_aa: CASSQDSGTTQTYEQYF

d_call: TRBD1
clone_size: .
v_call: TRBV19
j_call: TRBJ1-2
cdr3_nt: TGTGCCAGTAGACGGACAGGGAACTATGGCTACACCTTC
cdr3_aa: CASRRTGNYGYTF

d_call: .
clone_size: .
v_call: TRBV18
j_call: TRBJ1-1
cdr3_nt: TGTGCCAGCTCATCGAGTCTTAACACTGAAGCTTTCTTT
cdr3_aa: CASSSSLNTEAFF

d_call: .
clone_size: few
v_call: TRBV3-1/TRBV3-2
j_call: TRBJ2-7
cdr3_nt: TGTGCCAGCAGCCAAGGGATACAGGGCTCCTACGAGCAGTACTTC
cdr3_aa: CASSQGIQGSYEQYF

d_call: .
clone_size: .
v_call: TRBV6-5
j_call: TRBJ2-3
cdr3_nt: TGTGCCAGCAGTTGGGTGAGGGATACGCAGTATTTT
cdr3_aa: CASSWVRDTQYF

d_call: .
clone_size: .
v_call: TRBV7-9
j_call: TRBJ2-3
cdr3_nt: TGTGCCAGCACCCTGAGGAGAGATACGCAGTATTTT
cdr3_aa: CASTLRRDTQYF

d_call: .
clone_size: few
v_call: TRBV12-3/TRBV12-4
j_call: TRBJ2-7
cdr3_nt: TGTGCCAGCAGTTTCGCGCTATCCTACGAGCAGTACTTC
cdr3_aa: CASSFALSYEQYF

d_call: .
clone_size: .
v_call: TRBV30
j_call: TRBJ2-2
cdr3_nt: TGTGCCTGGACTCGTACGGCGGGGCGGAGCACCGGGGAGCTGTTTTTT
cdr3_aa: CAWTRTAGRSTGELFF

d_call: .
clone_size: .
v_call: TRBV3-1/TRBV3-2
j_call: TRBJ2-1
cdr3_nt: TGTGCCAGCAGCCAAGAAATGAATATAGAAGTCTACAATGAGCAGTTCTTC
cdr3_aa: CASSQEMNIEVYNEQFF

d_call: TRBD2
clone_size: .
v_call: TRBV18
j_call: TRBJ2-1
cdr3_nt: TGTGCCAGCTCACCGTGGACTAGCGGAAACAATGAGCAGTTCTTC
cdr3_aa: CASSPWTSGNNEQFF

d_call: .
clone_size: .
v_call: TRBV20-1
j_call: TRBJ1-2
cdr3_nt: TGCAGTGCTAGTGTCGGAAAGGGGGGCTACACCTTC
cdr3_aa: CSASVGKGGYTF

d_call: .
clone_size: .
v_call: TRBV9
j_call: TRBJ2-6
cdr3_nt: TGTGCCAGCAGCCCCCGACTCGGGGCCAACGTCCTGACTTTC
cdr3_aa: CASSPRLGANVLTF

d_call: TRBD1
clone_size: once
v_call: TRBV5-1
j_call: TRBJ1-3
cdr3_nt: TGCGCCAGCAGCTCTTCCGGGACAGGGGTAAACACCATATATTTT
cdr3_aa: CASSSSGTGVNTIYF

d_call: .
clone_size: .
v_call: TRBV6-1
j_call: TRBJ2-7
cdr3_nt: TGTGCCAGCAGTGCTACTGGAAGCGGGCCTCCCTACGAGCAGTACTTC
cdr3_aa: CASSATGSGPPYEQYF

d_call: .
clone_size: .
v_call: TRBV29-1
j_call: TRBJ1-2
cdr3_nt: TGCAGCGTTGCCCAGAAGGGGGACTATGGCTACACCTTC
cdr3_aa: CSVAQKGDYGYTF

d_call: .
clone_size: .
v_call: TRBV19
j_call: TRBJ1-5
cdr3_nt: TGTGCCAGTAAACATTACCAACAGGGCAACAATCAGCCCCAGCATTTT
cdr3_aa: CASKHYQQGNNQPQHF

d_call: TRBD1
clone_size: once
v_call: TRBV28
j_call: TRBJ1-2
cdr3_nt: TGTGCCAGCAGTTTATTAGTGGACAGGGCTATTGGCTACACCTTC
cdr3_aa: CASSLLVDRAIGYTF

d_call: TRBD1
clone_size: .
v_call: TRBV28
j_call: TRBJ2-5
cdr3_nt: TGTGCCAGCAGTTTGACACAGGGGGCCCTACAAGAGACCCAGTACTTC
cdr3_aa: CASSLTQGALQETQYF

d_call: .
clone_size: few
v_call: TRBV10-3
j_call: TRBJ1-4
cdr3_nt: TGTGCCATCAGTAATTCGGCGGCTAATGAAAAACTGTTTTTT
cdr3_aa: CAISNSAANEKLFF

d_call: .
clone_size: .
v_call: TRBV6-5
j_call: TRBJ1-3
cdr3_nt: TGTGCCAGCGGGTGGGGGCGAACCCCTGGAAACACCATATATTTT
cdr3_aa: CASGWGRTPGNTIYF

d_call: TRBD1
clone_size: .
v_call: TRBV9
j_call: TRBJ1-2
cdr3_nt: TGTGCCAGCAGCGTAGAGGGGGCCGGTGGCTACACCTTC
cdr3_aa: CASSVEGAGGYTF

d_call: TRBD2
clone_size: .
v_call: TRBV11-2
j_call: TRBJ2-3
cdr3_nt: TGTGCCAGCAGCCGCTGGACTAGCGGCACAGATACGCAGTATTTT
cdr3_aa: CASSRWTSGTDTQYF

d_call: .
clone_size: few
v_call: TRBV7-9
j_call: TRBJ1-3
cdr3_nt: TGTGCCAGCAGCTTAACAGGGAAGGGAAACACCATATATTTT
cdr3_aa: CASSLTGKGNTIYF

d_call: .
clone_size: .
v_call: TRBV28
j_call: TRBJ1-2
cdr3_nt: TGTGCCAGCAGTCCGGACAGCTATGGCTACACCTTC
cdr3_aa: CASSPDSYGYTF

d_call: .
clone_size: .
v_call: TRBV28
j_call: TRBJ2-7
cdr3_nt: TGTGCCAGCAGTTTGGTGGGAGTGCGGTACGAGCAGTACTTC
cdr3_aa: CASSLVGVRYEQYF